Following are 11 T cell receptor beta chains from one sample sequenced in a study of shared clonotypes between healthy human individuals. Sequencing used immunoSEQ multiplex PCR; TCRdb keeps in-frame clones, though not all of them. This sample has some 1 million clones, with 65% to 75% found just once. The specimen sequenced was memory CD4+ T cells sorted from blood. Subset given: CD45RA-negative fraction. The source is a man aged 18 to 29 in good health.

A word on this clone: This sample includes further DNA sequences coding for the same CDR3. The rearrangement links TRBV9 to TRBJ2-2; no definite D call. The CDR3 runs 13 residues. The V gene lost 5 bases and the J gene lost 4 bases, with 9 bases spanning the gap. The germline V gene encodes CDR1 SGDLS and CDR2 YYNGEE. In DNA, the CDR3 is TGTGCCAGCAGTGTCGACTTCACCGGGGAGCTGTTTTTT. This encodes CASSVDFTGELFF.

The chain joins TRBV18 to TRBJ1-4; 8 bases line up with TRBD1. This CDR3 region has 15 residues. Germline assignment: CDR1 KGHSH and CDR2 LQKENI. J gave up 7 bases and V 0 bases, and 4 bases lay outside the gene matches. The CDR3 sequence: CASSPPQGAGEKLFF. The CDR3 DNA follows: TGTGCCAGCTCACCACCGCAGGGGGCTGGTGAAAAACTGTTTTTT.

This clone turned up a few times. The genes are TRBV6-1 and TRBJ2-7; D not resolved. The CDR3 is made up of 11 amino acids. V lost 8 bases, J lost 9 bases, and 14 bases lay in between. The germline V gene has CDR1 MNHNS and CDR2 SASEGT. The CDR3 protein is CASQASAVQYF. The CDR3 bases are TGTGCCAGCCAGGCTAGTGCCGTGCAGTACTTC.

J is TRBJ1-2 and V is TRBV10-2; TRBD1 aligns across 9 bases. The CDR3 covers 13 residues. V lost 6 bases, J lost 4 bases, and 3 bases stayed unmatched. Germline V gives CDR1 WSHSY, CDR2 SAAADI. CDR3 sequence: CASSLQGAYGYTF. The CDR3 DNA sequence: TGCGCCAGCAGCCTACAGGGGGCCTATGGCTACACCTTC.

This chain joins TRBV4-1 and TRBJ2-3; D perhaps matches TRBD2 (6 bases). The length of the CDR3 is 15 residues. Trimming took off 4 bases at V and 1 base at J, with 12 bases between the two ends. Per the germline V gene, CDR1 is MGHRA and CDR2 is YSYEKL. Here the CDR3 reads CASSPRGLGTDTQYF. Written as DNA, the CDR3 is TGCGCCAGCAGCCCACGGGGGTTGGGCACAGATACGCAGTATTTT.

The V gene is TRBV12-5, the J gene TRBJ2-2, with 7 bases identical to TRBD2. Trimming removed 4 bases from V and 5 bases from J; junction bases left unmatched: 7. The length of the CDR3 is 15 residues. Per the germline V gene, CDR1 is LGHNT and CDR2 is FRNRAP. For the CDR3, the DNA is TGTGCTAGTGGTTACACGGGAGGTGTTACCGGGGAGCTGTTTTTT. Its translation: CASGYTGGVTGELFF.

In its sample, this clone was seen a few times. The genes are TRBV7-3 and TRBJ1-1; unclear D gene. The germline gives CDR1 SGHTA, CDR2 FQGTGA. CDR3 length: 13 residues. V lost 4 bases and J 1 base, leaving 7 bases between the germline ends. The CDR3 DNA sequence: TGTGCCAGCAGCTCTCAAAAGAACACTGAAGCTTTCTTT. As protein: CASSSQKNTEAFF.

The gene calls are TRBV2 and TRBJ2-2, with D unclear. CDR1 and CDR2 (germline): SNHLY, FYNNEI. The CDR3 has 15 residues. Trimming removed 2 bases from V and 5 bases from J, with 12 bases in between. The CDR3 protein is CASSEKLASTGELFF. CDR3 DNA: TGTGCCAGCAGTGAAAAGTTAGCTTCTACCGGGGAGCTGTTTTTT.

The chain links TRBV30 to TRBJ2-7; 8 bases fit TRBD1. Germline V gene data show CDR1 as GTSNPN and CDR2 as SVGIG (reference sequence). This CDR3 has 17 residues. The ends lost 0 bases at V and 1 base at J; junction bases unmatched: 11. This chain's CDR3 is CAWSVGLRQGSSYEQYF. Here the CDR3 DNA reads TGTGCCTGGAGTGTCGGGTTACGACAGGGGTCATCCTACGAGCAGTACTTC.

Here the CDR3 DNA reads TGTGCCAGCAGCTTCGGCGGCAATGAAAAACTGTTTTTT. It is translated as CASSFGGNEKLFF. The genes are TRBV7-9 and TRBJ1-4; D is uncertain. Trimming removed 3 bases at V and 5 bases at J, with 7 bases between. This CDR3 comprises 13 residues. Germline V gene data show CDR1 as SEHNR and CDR2 as FQNEAQ (reference sequence).

V gene TRBV7-9 combines with J gene TRBJ2-2, with D tentatively TRBD2 (7 bases). The V gene lost 10 bases and the J gene lost 3 bases, with 18 bases spanning the gap. Germline V lookup: CDR1 SEHNR, CDR2 FQNEAQ (reference sequence). The CDR3 covers 15 residues. The CDR3 loop reads CATSRGATDTGELFF. DNA of the CDR3: TGTGCCACCTCCCGGGGGGCCACAGACACCGGGGAGCTGTTTTTT.